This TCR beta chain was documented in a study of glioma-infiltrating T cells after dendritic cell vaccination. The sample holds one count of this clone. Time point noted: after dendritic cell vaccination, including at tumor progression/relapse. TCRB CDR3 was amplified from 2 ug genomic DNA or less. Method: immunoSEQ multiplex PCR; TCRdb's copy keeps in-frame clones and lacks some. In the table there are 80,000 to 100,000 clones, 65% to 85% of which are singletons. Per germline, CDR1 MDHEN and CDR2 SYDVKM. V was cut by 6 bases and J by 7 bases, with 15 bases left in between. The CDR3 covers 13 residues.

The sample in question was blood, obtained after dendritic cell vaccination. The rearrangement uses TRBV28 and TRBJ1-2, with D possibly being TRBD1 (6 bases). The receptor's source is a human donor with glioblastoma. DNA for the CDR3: TGTGCCAGCAGCCCAGGGACGGACAGTGGCTACACCTTC. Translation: CASSPGTDSGYTF.